Following are 24 T cell receptor beta chains from one sample sequenced in a study of early T cells in non-severe SARS-CoV-2 infection. MiXCR, run by TCRdb on the 5' RACE reads, gives a single entry per CDR3 protein. The table records roughly 81,000 distinct CDR3 sequences, over 10% of them present only once. Sample: whole blood. These receptors were taken from an adult who was a healthcare worker with PCR-confirmed SARS-CoV-2 infection or an uninfected control (not recorded which).

This clonotype has only a few counts. In DNA form, the CDR3 reads TGCGCCAGCAGCTTGGTGGGGGGACCCTCCTACGAGCAGTACTTC. Amino acid sequence: CASSLVGGPSYEQYF. The rearrangement links TRBV5-1 to TRBJ2-7; D perhaps matches TRBD2 (6 bases). This CDR3 has 15 amino acids. The V gene's germline CDR1 is SGHRS and CDR2 YFSETQ. V was shortened by 0 bases and J by 0 bases, with 10 bases between the two germline ends.

This clonotype has at least ten counts. The V call is TRBV11-2, the J call TRBJ2-7; the D gene is possibly TRBD2 (5 bases). With 4 bases removed from V and 3 bases from J, the gap between germline ends came to 13 bases. The CDR3 runs to 14 residues. The germline gives CDR1 SGHAT, CDR2 FQNNGV. The CDR3 sequence is CASSSLRTLYEQYF. The CDR3 bases are TGTGCCAGCAGCTCTCTTAGGACTCTCTACGAGCAGTACTTC.

This clonotype occurred many times. The J gene is TRBJ1-5, the V gene TRBV12-3 or TRBV12-4, with 8 bases identical to TRBD1. This CDR3 region has 15 residues. Unmatched junction bases numbered 9, after V lost 7 bases and J lost 4 bases. This chain's CDR3 is CASTRRTGFNQPQHF. The CDR3 DNA follows: TGTGCCAGCACCCGAAGGACAGGGTTTAATCAGCCCCAGCATTTT.

This clonotype was seen repeatedly, ten times or more. The chain carries TRBV29-1 and TRBJ2-7, with D maybe TRBD2 (5 bases). Deletions cut 6 bases from V and 5 bases from J, with 14 bases between. The CDR3 runs to 12 residues. Germline loops: CDR1 SQVTM, CDR2 ANQGSEA. The CDR3 loop reads CSVVFHGDEQYF. The CDR3 DNA reads TGCAGCGTCGTCTTCCACGGGGACGAGCAGTACTTC.

This clonotype appeared many times. This chain connects TRBV7-6 to TRBJ1-6, with a weak D call TRBD1 (5 bases). This CDR3 is 17 amino acids long. Germline lookup yields CDR1 SGHVS and CDR2 FNYEAQ. Trimming took 1 base from V and 5 from J, leaving 15 bases between them. CDR3 protein: CASSLVFGGRNNSPLHF. In DNA form, the CDR3 reads TGTGCCAGCAGCTTAGTATTTGGGGGTCGCAATAATTCACCCCTCCACTTT.

This clonotype was recorded many times. The chain carries TRBV6-6 and TRBJ1-1, with TRBD1 matching over 9 bases. Germline CDR1 is MNHNY and CDR2 is SVGAGI (reference sequence). Trimming removed 5 bases from V and 4 bases from J; junction bases left unmatched: 8. This CDR3 spans 15 amino acids. CDR3 DNA: TGTGCCAGCAGTCTCGCCGGGACAGGGAGCACTGAAGCTTTCTTT. Translation: CASSLAGTGSTEAFF.

This clonotype showed up just a few times. The chain links TRBV10-3 to TRBJ2-1; D gene unclear. Trimming left V 4 bases short and J 0 bases short, with 7 bases between. In germline, CDR1 is ENHRY, CDR2 SYGVKD. The CDR3 extends over 14 amino acids. CDR3 coding DNA: TGTGCCATCAGTGGCGCGAGCTCCTACAATGAGCAGTTCTTC. Protein sequence: CAISGASSYNEQFF.

This chain links TRBV14 with TRBJ1-5; possible D gene TRBD1, 5 bases. V was clipped by 6 bases and J by 7 bases, with 13 bases between them. This CDR3 has 13 residues. CDR1 is SGHDN, CDR2 FVKESK, per germline. The CDR3 nucleotides read TGTGCCAGCAGAAACCAGGGTGGGCAGCCCCAGCATTTT. Protein product: CASRNQGGQPQHF.

This clonotype was seen many times. The rearrangement uses TRBV7-9 and TRBJ1-1; D gene uncertain. CDR3 length equals 14 residues. Per germline, CDR1 SEHNR and CDR2 FQNEAQ (reference sequence). Trimming removed 2 bases at V and 1 base at J, with 8 bases between. The CDR3 protein is CASSLPPANTEAFF. The CDR3 DNA sequence: TGTGCCAGCAGCTTACCTCCAGCGAACACTGAAGCTTTCTTT.

The V gene is TRBV11-2, the J gene TRBJ2-7; D is unresolved. V lost 4 bases and J lost 0, with 13 bases in between. CDR3 length: 15 amino acids. From germline, CDR1 is SGHAT and CDR2 FQNNGV. CDR3 DNA: TGTGCCAGCAGCTGGGCAGGTCGAAGCTCCTACGAGCAGTACTTC. This encodes CASSWAGRSSYEQYF.

In its sample, this clonotype was seen many times. The chain is built from TRBV11-2 and TRBJ2-1; tentative D call: TRBD2 (6 bases). CDR3 size: 16 residues. Germline V gives CDR1 SGHAT, CDR2 FQNNGV. The V end lost 5 bases, the J end lost 3 bases, and 17 bases lay between the germline ends. The CDR3 is CASSPAGGKDYNEQFF. Written as DNA, the CDR3 is TGTGCCAGCAGCCCAGCCGGGGGTAAGGACTACAATGAGCAGTTCTTC.

This clonotype showed up just a few times. The chain has TRBV7-9 and TRBJ2-7; D might be TRBD1 (6 bases). CDR3 length equals 16 residues. The V end lost 5 bases, the J end lost 4 bases, and 21 bases lay between the germline ends. Germline-derived CDR1 and CDR2 are SEHNR and FQNEAQ (reference sequence). The CDR3 protein is CASSPPLYRARYEQYF. The DNA for the CDR3 is TGTGCCAGCAGCCCACCCCTTTACAGGGCGAGGTACGAGCAGTACTTC.

This clonotype has just a few counts. The chain carries TRBV20-1 and TRBJ1-3; weak D call: TRBD1 (5 bases). Trimming removed 3 bases at V and 0 bases at J, with 15 bases between. Per germline, CDR1 DFQATT and CDR2 SNEGSKA (reference sequence). The CDR3 extends over 16 amino acids. The CDR3 nucleotides are TGCAGTGCTAGTGTGGGGAAGGGGTTCTCTGGAAACACCATATATTTT. Translation: CSASVGKGFSGNTIYF.

This clonotype was observed at least ten times. The rearrangement links TRBV29-1 to TRBJ2-1; 7 nucleotides line up with TRBD2. The CDR3 length is 11 residues. The germline V gene encodes CDR1 SQVTM and CDR2 ANQGSEA. Trimming cost V 6 bases and J 11 bases; bases outside gene matches: 7. The CDR3 spells CSVRDYPKQFF. The CDR3 region has the DNA TGCAGCGTAAGGGACTACCCTAAGCAGTTCTTC.

The V gene is TRBV29-1, the J gene TRBJ2-3; TRBD1 is a possible D gene (7 bases). The germline V and J ends were trimmed by 4 bases and 14 bases, with 19 bases remaining between them. CDR3 length: 12 amino acids. Germline V gene data show CDR1 as SQVTM and CDR2 as ANQGSEA. The CDR3 nucleotides are TGCAGCGTTGGGCAGGGGGGTCCCCTCGTGTATTTT. The encoded protein is CSVGQGGPLVYF.

The chain employs TRBV12-3 or TRBV12-4 and TRBJ1-1; no firm D call. This CDR3 has 14 amino acids. Trimming took 3 bases from V and 0 from J, leaving 8 bases between them. The CDR3 reads CASSFNPMNTEAFF. CDR3 coding DNA: TGTGCCAGCAGTTTCAACCCCATGAACACTGAAGCTTTCTTT.

This chain uses TRBV29-1 with TRBJ2-7; the match to TRBD1 covers 8 bases. V dropped 8 bases and J dropped 2; count of bases not matched to a gene: 8. Germline V CDR1 and CDR2: SQVTM, ANQGSEA. The CDR3 has 13 amino acids. CDR3 loop: CSIRTGRTYEQYF. The DNA of the CDR3 is TGCAGCATCAGGACAGGGAGAACCTACGAGCAGTACTTC.

This clonotype was found many times. The chain joins TRBV10-2 to TRBJ2-5; TRBD2 aligns across 10 bases. Germline V gene sequence: CDR1 WSHSY, CDR2 SAAADI. V was clipped by 3 bases and J by 5 bases; unmatched bases: 3. This CDR3 region has 14 residues. The CDR3 nucleotides are TGCGCCAGCAGTGAAGCTAGCGGGAGTGAGACCCAGTACTTC. This codes for CASSEASGSETQYF.

This clonotype has at least ten counts. J is TRBJ2-3 and V is TRBV6-5; 7 bases match TRBD2. The V segment lost 4 bases and the J segment 11 bases; nucleotides outside the gene matches: 21. In germline, CDR1 is MNHEY, CDR2 SVGAGI. The CDR3 is 17 amino acids. CDR3 sequence: CASSSLRGSGHSWGQYF. DNA of the CDR3: TGTGCCAGCAGTTCACTTCGAGGTAGCGGGCACTCGTGGGGGCAGTATTTT.

The CDR3 sequence: CATSRDGGVPVANNEQFF. CDR3 DNA: TGTGCCACCAGCAGAGATGGGGGGGTTCCTGTCGCGAACAATGAGCAGTTCTTC. The J gene is TRBJ2-1, the V gene TRBV15; 7 bases match TRBD2. Germline CDR1 and CDR2: LNHNV and YYDKDF (reference sequence). After removal of 0 bases from V and 5 bases from J, the junction contained 13 bases not matched to a gene. This CDR3 is 18 amino acids long.

This clonotype appeared a few times. This rearrangement joins TRBV29-1 to TRBJ1-1; perhaps TRBD1 as D (5 bases). The V end lost 4 bases, the J end lost 4 bases, and 10 bases lay between the germline ends. CDR3 length: 12 amino acids. Looked up from germline, CDR1 is SQVTM and CDR2 is ANQGSEA. CDR3 sequence reads: CSVVAGSTEAFF. For the CDR3, the DNA is TGCAGCGTTGTAGCAGGGAGCACTGAAGCTTTCTTT.

This clonotype was seen more than once but under ten times. The chain uses TRBV5-1 and TRBJ1-2; D gene ambiguous. The CDR3 extends over 15 amino acids. V was shortened by 3 bases and J by 5 bases, with 17 bases between the two germline ends. Germline loops: CDR1 SGHRS, CDR2 YFSETQ. CDR3 region: CASSYTGPRRYGYTF. CDR3 nucleotide sequence: TGCGCCAGCAGCTATACCGGGCCCCGCCGATATGGCTACACCTTC.

This clonotype was recorded a few times. V gene TRBV4-1 combines with J gene TRBJ2-7; a possible D gene is TRBD2 (5 bases). V lost 0 bases, J lost 2 bases, and 8 bases lay in between. CDR3 length: 14 residues. The germline V gene has CDR1 MGHRA and CDR2 YSYEKL. The chain's CDR3 is CASSQDRGTYEQYF. DNA for the CDR3: TGCGCCAGCAGCCAAGACCGGGGTACCTACGAGCAGTACTTC.

This clonotype was recorded a few times. The chain is built from TRBV20-1 and TRBJ1-1; the match to TRBD1 covers 9 bases. Germline V gene data show CDR1 as DFQATT and CDR2 as SNEGSKA (reference sequence). The CDR3 runs 16 residues. Trimming took 0 bases from V and 1 from J; bases not matched to a gene: 6. The DNA for the CDR3 is TGCAGTGCTAGAGATCCCGGGACAGGGACGAACACTGAAGCTTTCTTT. This translates into CSARDPGTGTNTEAFF.